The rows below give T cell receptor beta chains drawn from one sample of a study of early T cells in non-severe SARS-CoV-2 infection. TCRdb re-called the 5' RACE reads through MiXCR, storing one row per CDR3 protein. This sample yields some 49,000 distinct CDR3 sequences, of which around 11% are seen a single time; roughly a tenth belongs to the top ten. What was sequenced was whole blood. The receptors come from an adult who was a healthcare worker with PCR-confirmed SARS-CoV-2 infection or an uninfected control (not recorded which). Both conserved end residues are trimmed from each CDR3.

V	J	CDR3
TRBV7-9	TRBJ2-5	ASSLANIQETQY
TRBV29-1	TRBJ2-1	SVEAGFYNEQF
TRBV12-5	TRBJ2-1	ASGRPGIYNEQF
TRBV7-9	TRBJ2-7	ASSQDGSTYEQY
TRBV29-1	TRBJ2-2	SVDLSTGELF
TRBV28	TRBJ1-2	ASSLNLYGYT
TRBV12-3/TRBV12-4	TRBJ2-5	ASRRQSQETQY
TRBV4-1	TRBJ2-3	ASSLSADYVGDTQY
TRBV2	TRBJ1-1	ASSDIGARAEAF
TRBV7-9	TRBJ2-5	ASRETNGETQY